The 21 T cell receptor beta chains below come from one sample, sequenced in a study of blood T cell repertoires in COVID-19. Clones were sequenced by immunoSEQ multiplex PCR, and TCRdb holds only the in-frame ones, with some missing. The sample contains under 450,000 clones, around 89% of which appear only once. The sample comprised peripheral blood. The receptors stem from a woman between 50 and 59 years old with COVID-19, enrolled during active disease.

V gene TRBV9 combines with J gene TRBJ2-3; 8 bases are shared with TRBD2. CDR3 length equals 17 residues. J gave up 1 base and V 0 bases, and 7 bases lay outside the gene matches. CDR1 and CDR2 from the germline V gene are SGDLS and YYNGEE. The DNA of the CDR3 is TGTGCCAGCAGCGTAGATTTTCCCGGGGGGGGCACAGATACGCAGTATTTT. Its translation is CASSVDFPGGGTDTQYF.

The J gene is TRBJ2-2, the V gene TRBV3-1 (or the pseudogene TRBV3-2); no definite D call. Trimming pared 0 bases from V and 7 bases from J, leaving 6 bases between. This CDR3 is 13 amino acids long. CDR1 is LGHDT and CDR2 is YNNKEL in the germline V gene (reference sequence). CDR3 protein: CASSQDNGGELFF. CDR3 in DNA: TGTGCCAGCAGCCAAGATAACGGCGGGGAGCTGTTTTTT.

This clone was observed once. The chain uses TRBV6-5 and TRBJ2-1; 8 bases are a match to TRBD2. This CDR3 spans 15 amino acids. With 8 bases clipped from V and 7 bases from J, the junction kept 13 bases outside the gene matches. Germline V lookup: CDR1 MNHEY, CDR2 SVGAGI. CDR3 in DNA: TGTGCCAGCGCATTCTTAAGCGGGGGATTAAATGAGCAGTTCTTC. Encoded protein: CASAFLSGGLNEQFF.

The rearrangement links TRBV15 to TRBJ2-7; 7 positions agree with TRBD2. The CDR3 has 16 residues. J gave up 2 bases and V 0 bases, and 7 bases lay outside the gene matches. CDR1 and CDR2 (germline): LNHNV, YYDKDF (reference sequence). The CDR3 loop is CATSRDARTRPYEQYF. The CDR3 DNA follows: TGTGCCACCAGCAGAGATGCCCGGACTAGACCCTACGAGCAGTACTTC. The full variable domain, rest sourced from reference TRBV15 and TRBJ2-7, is DAMVIQNPRYQVTQFGKPVTLSCSQTLNHNVMYWYQQKSSQAPKLLFHYYDKDFNNEADTPDNFQSRRPNTSFCFLDIRSPGLGDTAMYLCATSRDARTRPYEQYFGPGTRLTVT.

This CDR3 reads CASSLRTAGMSIIQYF. The DNA of the CDR3 is TGTGCCAGCAGCTTACGGACAGCGGGGATGTCGATCATTCAGTACTTC. The chain joins TRBV13 to TRBJ2-4, with TRBD2 as a possible D gene (7 bases). CDR3 length equals 16 residues. Trimming took 2 bases from V and 9 from J, leaving 20 bases between them. Germline-derived CDR1 and CDR2 are PRHDT and FYEKMQ (reference sequence).

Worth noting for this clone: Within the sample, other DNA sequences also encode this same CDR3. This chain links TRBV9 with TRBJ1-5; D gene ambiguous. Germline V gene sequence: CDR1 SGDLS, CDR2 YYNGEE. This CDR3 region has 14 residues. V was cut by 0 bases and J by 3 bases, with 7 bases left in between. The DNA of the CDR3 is TGTGCCAGCAGCGTAGGTGGAGTCAATCAGCCCCAGCATTTT. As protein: CASSVGGVNQPQHF. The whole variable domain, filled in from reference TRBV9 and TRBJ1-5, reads DSGVTQTPKHLITATGQRVTLRCSPRSGDLSVYWYQQSLDQGLQFLIQYYNGEERAKGNILERFSAQQFPDLHSELNLSSLELGDSALYFCASSVGGVNQPQHFGDGTRLSIL.

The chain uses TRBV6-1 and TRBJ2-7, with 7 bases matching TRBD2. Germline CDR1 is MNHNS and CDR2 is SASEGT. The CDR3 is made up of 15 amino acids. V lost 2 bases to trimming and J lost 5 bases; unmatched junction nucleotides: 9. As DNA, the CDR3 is TGTGCCAGCAGTGAACGGGGCCTTGGGAGGGACGAGCAGTACTTC. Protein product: CASSERGLGRDEQYF.

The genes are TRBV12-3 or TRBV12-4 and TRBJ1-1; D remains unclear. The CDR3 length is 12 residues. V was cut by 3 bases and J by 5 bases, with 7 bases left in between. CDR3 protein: CASSLRWTEAFF. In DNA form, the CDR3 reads TGTGCCAGCAGTTTGAGATGGACTGAAGCTTTCTTT.

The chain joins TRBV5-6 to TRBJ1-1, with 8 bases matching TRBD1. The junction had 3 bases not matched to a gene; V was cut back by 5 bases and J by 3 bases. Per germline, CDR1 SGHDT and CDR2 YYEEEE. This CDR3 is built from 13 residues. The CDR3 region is CASSWTGYTEAFF. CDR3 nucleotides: TGTGCCAGCAGTTGGACAGGGTACACTGAAGCTTTCTTT.

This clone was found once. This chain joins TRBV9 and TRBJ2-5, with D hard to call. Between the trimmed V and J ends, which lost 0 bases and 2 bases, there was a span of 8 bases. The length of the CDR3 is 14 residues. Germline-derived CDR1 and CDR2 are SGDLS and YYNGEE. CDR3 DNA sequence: TGTGCCAGCAGCGTAGGGCCCGAACAAGAGACCCAGTACTTC. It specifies CASSVGPEQETQYF.

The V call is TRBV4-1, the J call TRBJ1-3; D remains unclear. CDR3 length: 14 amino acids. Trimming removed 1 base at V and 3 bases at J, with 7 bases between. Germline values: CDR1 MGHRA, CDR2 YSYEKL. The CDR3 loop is CASSQARLGNTIYF. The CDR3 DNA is TGCGCCAGCAGCCAAGCCCGACTTGGAAACACCATATATTTT.

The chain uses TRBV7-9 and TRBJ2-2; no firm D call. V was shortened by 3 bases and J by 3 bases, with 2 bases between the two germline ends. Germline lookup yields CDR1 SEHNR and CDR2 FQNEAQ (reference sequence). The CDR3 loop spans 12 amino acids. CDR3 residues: CASSFYTGELFF. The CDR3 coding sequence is TGTGCCAGCAGCTTCTACACCGGGGAGCTGTTTTTT.

The DNA of the CDR3 is TGTGCCAGCAGTTCGCGGGACACTGAAGCTTTCTTT. Amino acid sequence: CASSSRDTEAFF. This chain connects TRBV6-5 to TRBJ1-1; D is ambiguous. CDR3 length: 12 amino acids. The germline CDR1 and CDR2 sequences are MNHEY and SVGAGI. The V end lost 4 bases, the J end lost 3 bases, and 6 bases lay between the germline ends.

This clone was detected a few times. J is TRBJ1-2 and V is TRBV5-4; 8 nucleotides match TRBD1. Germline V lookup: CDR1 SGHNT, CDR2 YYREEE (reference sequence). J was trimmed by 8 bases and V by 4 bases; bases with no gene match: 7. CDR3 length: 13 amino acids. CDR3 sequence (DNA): TGTGCCAGCAGCCTTACAGGGGGGCGGGGCTACACCTTC. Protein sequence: CASSLTGGRGYTF.

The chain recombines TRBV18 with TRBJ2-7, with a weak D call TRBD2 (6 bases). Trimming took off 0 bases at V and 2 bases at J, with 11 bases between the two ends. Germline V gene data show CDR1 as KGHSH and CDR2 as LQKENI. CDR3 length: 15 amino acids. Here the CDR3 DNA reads TGTGCCAGCTCACCACCGGGCGGGGTCGCCTACGAGCAGTACTTC. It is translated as CASSPPGGVAYEQYF.

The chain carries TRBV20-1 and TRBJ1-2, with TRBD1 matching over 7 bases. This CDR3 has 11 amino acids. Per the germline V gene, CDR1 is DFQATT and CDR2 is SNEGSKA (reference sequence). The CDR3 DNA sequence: TGCGGGGGGACAGATAACTATGGCTACACCTTC. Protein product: CGGTDNYGYTF.

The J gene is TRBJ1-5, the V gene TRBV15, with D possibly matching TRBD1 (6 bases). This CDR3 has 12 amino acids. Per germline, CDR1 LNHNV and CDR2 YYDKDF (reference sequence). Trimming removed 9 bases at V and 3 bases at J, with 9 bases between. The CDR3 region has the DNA TGTGCCACTCAGGGGTACAATCAGCCCCAGCATTTT. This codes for CATQGYNQPQHF.

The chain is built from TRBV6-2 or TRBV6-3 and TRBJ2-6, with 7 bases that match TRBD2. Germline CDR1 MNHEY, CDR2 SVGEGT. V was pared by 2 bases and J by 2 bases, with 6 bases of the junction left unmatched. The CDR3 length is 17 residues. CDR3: CASSYAGGRPGANVLTF. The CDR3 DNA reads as TGTGCCAGCAGTTACGCCGGGGGGAGGCCTGGGGCCAACGTCCTGACTTTC.

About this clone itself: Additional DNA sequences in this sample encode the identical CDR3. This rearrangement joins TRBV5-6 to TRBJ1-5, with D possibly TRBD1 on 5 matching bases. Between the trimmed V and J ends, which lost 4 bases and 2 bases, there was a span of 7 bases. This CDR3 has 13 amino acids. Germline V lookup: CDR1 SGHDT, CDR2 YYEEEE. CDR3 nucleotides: TGTGCCAGCAGCGAACAGGGCAATCAGCCCCAGCATTTT. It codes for CASSEQGNQPQHF.

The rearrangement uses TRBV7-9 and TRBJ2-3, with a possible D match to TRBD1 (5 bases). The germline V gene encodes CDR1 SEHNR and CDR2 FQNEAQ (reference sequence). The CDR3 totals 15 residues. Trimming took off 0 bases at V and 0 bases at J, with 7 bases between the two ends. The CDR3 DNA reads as TGTGCCAGCAGCTTAGCGGGGCAAAGCACAGATACGCAGTATTTT. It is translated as CASSLAGQSTDTQYF. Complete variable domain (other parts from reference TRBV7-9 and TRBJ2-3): DTGVSQNPRHKITKRGQNVTFRCDPISEHNRLYWYRQTLGQGPEFLTYFQNEAQLEKSRLLSDRFSAERPKGSFSTLEIQRTEQGDSAMYLCASSLAGQSTDTQYFGPGTRLTVL.

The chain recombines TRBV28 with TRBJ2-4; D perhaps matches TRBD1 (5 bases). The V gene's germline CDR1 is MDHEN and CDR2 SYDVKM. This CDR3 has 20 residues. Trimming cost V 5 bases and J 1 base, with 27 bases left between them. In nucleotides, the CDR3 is TGTGCCAGCAGTCCCAGCAGTTTTACGGTCAGGGCCCTGGCCAAAAACATTCAGTACTTC. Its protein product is CASSPSSFTVRALAKNIQYF.